This is a list of T cell receptor beta chains from one sample in a study of T cell changes during pregnancy in multiple sclerosis. Sequenced by immunoSEQ multiplex PCR; TCRdb stores in-frame clones only, minus some. The table has about 100,000 clones, around 94% seen once. Sequencing was performed on peripheral blood, taken in the first trimester of pregnancy. The receptors here all came from a female donor with multiple sclerosis, enrolled in a pregnancy study. The CDR3 runs from the conserved cysteine through the conserved F or W. Each record gives: D gene, clone size, J gene, V gene, CDR3 protein, CDR3 DNA. A D gene is named only where the DNA matches it firmly. Rows may omit the clone size; those that give it use once, few, many or a size class.

TRBD2,NA,TRBJ2-1,TRBV18,CASSPTAGNEQFF,TGTGCCAGCTCACCCACAGCGGGAAATGAGCAGTTCTTC
TRBD1,NA,TRBJ1-4,TRBV13,CASSPTGTENEKLFF,TGTGCCAGCAGCCCAACCGGGACAGAGAATGAAAAACTGTTTTTT
TRBD2,NA,TRBJ2-5,TRBV5-1,CASSLALAGGLQETQYF,TGCGCCAGCAGCTTGGCCCTTGCGGGAGGGCTACAAGAGACCCAGTACTTC
NA,NA,TRBJ2-5,TRBV6-1,CASSGGQPSPYF,TGTGCCAGCAGCGGTGGACAGCCCTCTCCGTACTTC
NA,once,TRBJ2-1,TRBV30,CACTTGSSYNEQFF,TGTGCCTGTACGACGGGGAGCTCCTACAATGAGCAGTTCTTC
TRBD1,NA,TRBJ1-3,TRBV18,CASSLGQARSGNTIYF,TGTGCCAGCTCACTCGGACAGGCCCGCTCTGGAAACACCATATATTTT
TRBD2,NA,TRBJ2-3,TRBV5-1,CASSSGLAGGGVVTDTQYF,TGCGCCAGCAGCTCGGGACTAGCGGGAGGAGGGGTGGTCACAGATACGCAGTATTTT
TRBD1,NA,TRBJ1-4,TRBV6-6,CASSFRDSYEKLFF,TGTGCCAGCAGTTTCCGGGACAGCTATGAAAAACTGTTTTTT
TRBD1,NA,TRBJ2-7,TRBV18,CASSPGQGAIRTYEQYF,TGTGCCAGCTCTCCGGGACAGGGGGCGATAAGGACCTACGAGCAGTACTTC
TRBD2,NA,TRBJ2-7,TRBV7-9,CASSLVGAPGGSEQYF,TGTGCCAGCAGCTTAGTGGGCGCTCCGGGAGGTAGCGAGCAGTACTTC
NA,NA,TRBJ2-1,TRBV7-8,CASSPGSGRNNEQFF,TGTGCCAGCAGCCCCGGGTCGGGTAGGAACAATGAGCAGTTCTTC
TRBD1,NA,TRBJ2-5,TRBV19,CASSIKRGPRTQETQYF,TGTGCCAGTAGTATTAAAAGGGGGCCGAGAACTCAAGAGACCCAGTACTTC
NA,NA,TRBJ2-7,TRBV19,CASSPGVYEQYF,TGTGCCAGTAGTCCAGGGGTCTACGAGCAGTACTTC
NA,NA,TRBJ1-4,TRBV19,CASSPGQKGEKLFF,TGTGCCAGTAGTCCCGGACAGAAGGGTGAAAAACTGTTTTTT
TRBD1,NA,TRBJ2-6,TRBV7-9,CASSPRDRAYSGANVLTF,TGTGCCAGCAGCCCCCGGGACAGAGCGTACTCTGGGGCCAACGTCCTGACTTTC
TRBD1,NA,TRBJ2-1,TRBV7-6,CASSLGQGGSYNEQFF,TGTGCCAGCAGCTTGGGACAGGGAGGATCCTACAATGAGCAGTTCTTC
TRBD2,NA,TRBJ2-7,TRBV7-8,CASSLGTSGSVGSYEQYF,TGTGCCAGCAGCTTGGGGACTAGCGGGAGCGTGGGGAGCTACGAGCAGTACTTC
NA,once,TRBJ2-1,TRBV28,CASSLSVPNEQFF,TGTGCCAGCAGTTTATCGGTGCCCAATGAGCAGTTCTTC
TRBD2,NA,TRBJ2-7,TRBV7-2,CASERASGNYEQYF,TGTGCCAGCGAGCGGGCTAGCGGGAATTACGAGCAGTACTTC
TRBD1,once,TRBJ2-5,TRBV18,CASSPGQGAETQYF,TGTGCCAGCTCACCGGGACAGGGGGCAGAGACCCAGTACTTC
NA,NA,TRBJ2-6,TRBV30,CAWSHGAGANVLTF,TGTGCCTGGAGTCACGGGGCTGGGGCCAACGTCCTGACTTTC
TRBD1,NA,TRBJ2-1,TRBV18,CASSPSGTGGYNEQFF,TGTGCCAGCTCACCTTCCGGGACAGGGGGCTACAATGAGCAGTTCTTC
TRBD1,once,TRBJ1-1,TRBV5-4,CASSLWDRGLNTEAFF,TGTGCCAGCAGCTTATGGGACAGGGGGCTGAACACTGAAGCTTTCTTT
NA,NA,TRBJ1-2,TRBV29-1,CSVDIPRGSYGYTF,TGCAGCGTTGATATCCCCAGGGGTAGTTATGGCTACACCTTC
TRBD1,NA,TRBJ2-5,TRBV7-2,CASSLVARGSETQYF,TGTGCCAGCAGCTTAGTCGCCAGGGGGAGTGAGACCCAGTACTTC
NA,NA,TRBJ2-6,TRBV15,CATSKPGSGANVLTF,TGTGCCACCAGCAAACCCGGCTCTGGGGCCAACGTCCTGACTTTC
TRBD1,NA,TRBJ2-1,TRBV19,CASRLRGNSYNEQFF,TGTGCCAGTCGCCTCAGGGGGAACTCCTACAATGAGCAGTTCTTC
TRBD1,NA,TRBJ1-2,TRBV18,CASSLTGGVDGYTF,TGTGCCAGCTCACTGACAGGGGGCGTTGATGGCTACACCTTC
TRBD1,NA,TRBJ1-3,TRBV6-5,CASRTGTANTIYF,TGTGCCAGCAGAACCGGGACAGCAAACACCATATATTTT
NA,NA,TRBJ2-2,TRBV27,CASGAAGLPNTGELFF,TGTGCCAGCGGCGCAGCAGGACTACCGAACACCGGGGAGCTGTTTTTT
TRBD1,NA,TRBJ2-2,TRBV2,CASSADRGTGELFF,TGTGCCAGCAGTGCGGACAGGGGAACCGGGGAGCTGTTTTTT
NA,NA,TRBJ2-5,TRBV29-1,CSAPSGVWGEETQYF,TGCAGCGCCCCGAGCGGCGTCTGGGGGGAAGAGACCCAGTACTTC
NA,NA,TRBJ2-7,TRBV18,CASSPSTAPEDEQYF,TGTGCCAGCTCACCATCGACAGCCCCAGAGGACGAGCAGTACTTC
NA,NA,TRBJ1-4,TRBV9,CASSARQELGSEKLFF,TGTGCCAGCAGCGCACGACAGGAGTTAGGTTCTGAAAAACTGTTTTTT
NA,NA,TRBJ2-2,TRBV5-1,CASSLGRGNTGELFF,TGCGCCAGCAGCTTGGGCAGGGGGAACACCGGGGAGCTGTTTTTT
NA,NA,TRBJ2-4,TRBV19,CASSISEGLAKNIQYF,TGTGCCAGTAGTATATCGGAGGGTCTAGCCAAAAACATTCAGTACTTC
NA,NA,TRBJ1-2,TRBV5-1,CASSLTHSPPGGYTF,TGCGCCAGCAGCCTAACTCACTCTCCCCCCGGGGGCTACACCTTC
TRBD1,NA,TRBJ1-1,TRBV19,CASSITSGTGGAFF,TGTGCCAGTAGTATTACGTCCGGGACAGGGGGAGCTTTCTTT
TRBD1,NA,TRBJ2-5,TRBV19,CASSIGTGLRETQYF,TGTGCCAGTAGTATAGGGACAGGGTTACGGGAGACCCAGTACTTC
NA,NA,TRBJ2-2,TRBV4-1,CASSQEGRGNTGELFF,TGCGCCAGCAGCCAAGAGGGCAGGGGGAACACCGGGGAGCTGTTTTTT
NA,NA,TRBJ1-1,TRBV25-1,CASEGTLNTEAFF,TGTGCCAGCGAGGGAACTTTGAACACTGAAGCTTTCTTT
TRBD2,NA,TRBJ2-5,TRBV2,CASSEAELAETQYF,TGTGCCAGCAGTGAAGCTGAACTAGCGGAGACCCAGTACTTC
NA,NA,TRBJ2-7,TRBV15,CATSPQTGSYEQYF,TGTGCCACCAGCCCTCAGACAGGATCCTACGAGCAGTACTTC
NA,NA,TRBJ1-5,TRBV19,CASSSTSTNNQPQHF,TGTGCCAGTTCTTCCACATCCACCAACAATCAGCCCCAGCATTTT
TRBD2,NA,TRBJ2-1,TRBV9,CASSVFVGGPFEQFF,TGTGCCAGCAGCGTATTCGTGGGAGGGCCATTTGAGCAGTTCTTC
NA,NA,TRBJ2-5,TRBV5-4,CASSPPSSQETQYF,TGTGCCAGCAGTCCTCCTAGCAGCCAAGAGACCCAGTACTTC
TRBD1,NA,TRBJ1-2,TRBV30,CATLSLTGHGGYTF,TGTGCCACCCTTTCCCTGACAGGGCATGGTGGCTACACCTTC
NA,NA,TRBJ1-3,TRBV6-6,CASSQGAGRTGNTIYF,TGTGCCAGCAGCCAAGGCGCCGGGAGGACTGGAAACACCATATATTTT
TRBD2,NA,TRBJ2-1,TRBV7-9,CASSLAGRVGEQFF,TGTGCCAGCAGCTTAGCGGGGAGGGTCGGTGAGCAGTTCTTC
NA,NA,TRBJ2-2,TRBV19,CASSMGLPNTGELFF,TGTGCCAGTAGTATGGGGCTGCCGAACACCGGGGAGCTGTTTTTT
TRBD2,NA,TRBJ2-1,TRBV28,CASLGHGGSNNEQFF,TGTGCCAGTCTTGGCCATGGCGGGAGTAACAATGAGCAGTTCTTC
TRBD2,NA,TRBJ2-7,TRBV6-1,CASSELAGGPGGEQYF,TGTGCCAGCAGTGAATTGGCGGGAGGGCCGGGCGGGGAGCAGTACTTC
NA,NA,TRBJ2-1,TRBV11-3,CASSVTSGNYNEQFF,TGTGCCAGCAGCGTGACTAGTGGGAACTACAATGAGCAGTTCTTC
NA,once,TRBJ2-5,TRBV9,CASSVDFGGVETQYF,TGTGCCAGCAGCGTAGATTTCGGGGGTGTCGAGACCCAGTACTTC
TRBD1,NA,TRBJ2-1,TRBV30,CAWSGTTLPGQAYRNEQFF,TGTGCCTGGAGTGGAACAACTCTTCCCGGACAGGCGTACCGTAATGAGCAGTTCTTC